A selection of T cell receptor beta chains follows, all from one sample in a study of molecular identifiers for immune sequencing clone quantification. TCRdb called the PCR reads again in MiXCR, with one record for every CDR3 protein. The repertoire holds about half a million distinct CDR3 sequences, with over 20% as singletons. The source material was naive CD8+ T cells from blood, with Jurkat cell RNA spiked in. The receptors were gathered from a human donor in good health. Some libraries in this study had Jurkat cell RNA spiked in. Both conserved end residues are part of each CDR3. Fields, in order: D gene, J gene, V gene, clone size, CDR3 protein, CDR3 DNA. A D gene is named only where the DNA matches it firmly. Expanded clones get a size class; other rows say once, few or many, or leave the size out.

D: TRBD1; J: TRBJ1-5; V: TRBV11-2; size: .; CDR3: CASSLGQGFGQPQHF; DNA: TGTGCCAGCAGCTTGGGACAGGGGTTCGGTCAGCCCCAGCATTTT
D: .; J: TRBJ2-2; V: TRBV7-9; size: once; CDR3: CASRGTENTGELFF; DNA: TGTGCCAGCAGGGGGACGGAAAACACCGGGGAGCTGTTTTTT
D: .; J: TRBJ1-3; V: TRBV13; size: .; CDR3: CASSPPDRVIYF; DNA: TGTGCCAGCAGTCCGCCGGACAGAGTCATATATTTT
D: .; J: TRBJ1-1; V: TRBV27; size: many; CDR3: CASSPRGSVAFF; DNA: TGTGCCAGCAGTCCAAGAGGGTCGGTAGCTTTCTTT
D: .; J: TRBJ2-7; V: TRBV7-6; size: .; CDR3: CASSSGSDYGEQYF; DNA: TGTGCCAGCAGCTCGGGATCAGATTACGGGGAGCAGTACTTC
D: TRBD2; J: TRBJ2-1; V: TRBV11-2; size: .; CDR3: CASSDSSGGLYNEQFF; DNA: TGTGCCAGCAGCGACTCTAGCGGGGGCCTCTACAATGAGCAGTTCTTC
D: .; J: TRBJ2-7; V: TRBV7-2; size: many; CDR3: CASSFYRAYEQYF; DNA: TGTGCCAGCAGCTTTTACAGGGCCTACGAGCAGTACTTC
D: .; J: TRBJ1-4; V: TRBV21-1; size: .; CDR3: CASSKVGGASLPNEELFF; DNA: TGTGCCAGCAGCAAAGTTGGCGGGGCGAGCCTACCTAATGAAGAACTGTTTTTT
D: .; J: TRBJ2-4; V: TRBV6-1; size: many; CDR3: CASSGHGRQDLAKNIQYF; DNA: TGTGCCAGCAGTGGACACGGGCGTCAGGATCTAGCCAAAAACATTCAGTACTTC
D: TRBD1; J: TRBJ2-4; V: TRBV12-3/TRBV12-4; size: many; CDR3: CASRTGTGGDIQYF; DNA: TGTGCCAGCAGGACCGGGACAGGGGGCGACATTCAGTACTTC
D: .; J: TRBJ1-3; V: TRBV7-3; size: .; CDR3: CVSSLGPGIASPNTIYF; DNA: TGTGTCAGCAGCTTGGGTCCGGGGATTGCTTCCCCGAACACCATATATTTT
D: .; J: TRBJ2-7; V: TRBV4-1; size: few; CDR3: CASSLTSSHEQYF; DNA: TGCGCCAGCAGCCTAACTAGCTCCCACGAGCAGTACTTC
D: .; J: TRBJ2-7; V: TRBV7-9; size: many; CDR3: CASSLNPSVDYEQYF; DNA: TGTGCCAGCAGCTTAAACCCATCCGTAGACTACGAGCAGTACTTC
D: .; J: TRBJ2-3; V: TRBV11-1; size: few; CDR3: CASSPPTVSSTDTQYF; DNA: TGTGCCAGCAGCCCTCCGACAGTCTCTAGCACAGATACGCAGTATTTT
D: TRBD1; J: TRBJ2-7; V: TRBV27; size: .; CDR3: CASSFRRTGFYEQYF; DNA: TGTGCCAGCAGTTTCCGACGGACAGGCTTCTACGAGCAGTACTTC
D: TRBD2; J: TRBJ2-4; V: TRBV4-1; size: few; CDR3: CASSHTSGNIQYF; DNA: TGCGCCAGCAGCCATACTAGCGGGAACATTCAGTACTTC
D: .; J: TRBJ2-6; V: TRBV6-1; size: .; CDR3: CASPTFVNGANVLTF; DNA: TGTGCCAGTCCAACTTTCGTCAATGGGGCCAACGTCCTGACTTTC
D: TRBD2; J: TRBJ2-5; V: TRBV27; size: many; CDR3: CASSSLRTSGGVEETQYF; DNA: TGTGCCAGCAGTTCTCTACGGACTAGCGGGGGGGTCGAAGAGACCCAGTACTTC
D: TRBD1; J: TRBJ2-5; V: TRBV7-9; size: many; CDR3: CASSPGQGETQYF; DNA: TGTGCCAGCAGCCCTGGACAGGGTGAGACCCAGTACTTC
D: TRBD2; J: TRBJ2-1; V: TRBV29-1; size: few; CDR3: CSVQTSGSYEQFF; DNA: TGCAGCGTTCAGACTAGCGGGAGTTATGAGCAGTTCTTC
D: TRBD2; J: TRBJ2-7; V: TRBV7-9; size: .; CDR3: CASSSPTSGGTYEQYF; DNA: TGTGCCAGCAGTTCCCCGACTAGCGGGGGGACCTACGAGCAGTACTTC
D: .; J: TRBJ2-7; V: TRBV5-5; size: many; CDR3: CASSLRTAYYEQYF; DNA: TGTGCCAGCAGCTTGAGAACAGCCTACTACGAGCAGTACTTC